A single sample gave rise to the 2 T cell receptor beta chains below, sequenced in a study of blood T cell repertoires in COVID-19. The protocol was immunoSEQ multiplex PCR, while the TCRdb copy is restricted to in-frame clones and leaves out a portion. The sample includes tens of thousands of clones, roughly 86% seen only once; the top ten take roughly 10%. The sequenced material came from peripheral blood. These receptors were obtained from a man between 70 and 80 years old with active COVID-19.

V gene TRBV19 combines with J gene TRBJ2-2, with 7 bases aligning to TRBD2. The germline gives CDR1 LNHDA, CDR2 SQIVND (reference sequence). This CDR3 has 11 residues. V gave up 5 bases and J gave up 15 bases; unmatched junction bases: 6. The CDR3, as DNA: TGTGCCAGTAGTTCCTTGGGGGGGTTGTTTTTT. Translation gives CASSSLGGLFF.

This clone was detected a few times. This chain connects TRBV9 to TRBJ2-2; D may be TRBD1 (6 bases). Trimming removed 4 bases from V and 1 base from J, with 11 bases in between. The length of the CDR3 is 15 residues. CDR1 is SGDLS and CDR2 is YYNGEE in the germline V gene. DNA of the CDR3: TGTGCCAGCAGCATTCAGGGGTTGAACACCGGGGAGCTGTTTTTT. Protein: CASSIQGLNTGELFF.